The clone carrying this T cell receptor (beta chain) was detected ten times or more. This CDR3 is also generated by other DNA sequences in the sample. The sample comes from a study of shared clonotypes between healthy human individuals. The method was immunoSEQ multiplex PCR; TCRdb's version includes in-frame clones alone and lacks a portion of them. Altogether about half a million clones are present, around 80% being singletons, with the ten largest covering about 12%. Nashville, Tennessee was home to all donors, who were Caucasian adults. V was pared by 5 bases and J by 6 bases, with 3 bases of the junction left unmatched. The CDR3 is 12 residues long. The germline CDR1 and CDR2 sequences are MDHEN and SYDVKM.

V gene TRBV28 combines with J gene TRBJ1-1; 7 nucleotides line up with TRBD1. This receptor was taken from a woman aged 40 to 55 in good health. Some clones in this sample may be carry-over from other donors' samples. Sequencing input: PBMCs. CDR3 sequence reads: CASSKGQSEAFF. Here the CDR3 DNA reads TGTGCCAGCAGTAAGGGACAGTCTGAAGCTTTCTTT.